The clone carrying this TCR beta chain was detected a few times. Its antigen is unknown. The length of the CDR3 is 13 residues. The germline CDR1 and CDR2 sequences are WSHSY and SAAADI. The germline V and J ends were trimmed by 0 bases and 7 bases, with 9 bases remaining between them. The data belong to a study of T-cell memory formation after mild COVID-19. General study points: CD4/CD8 balance characterized clones contracting day 15 to 85, and CD4+ skew characterized later expanders. Contracting CD4+ clones sat mainly in CM and EM; CD8+ in EMRA. Cross-reactive memory apparently joined, as some responding clones appeared in pre-infection memory.

Sample barcodes and UMIs were carried by the TCR alpha and TCR beta cDNA libraries that 5'RACE generated with constant-segment primers. MiXCR was run by TCRdb on the 5' RACE reads, yielding one entry per CDR3 protein. The sample consists of roughly 130,000 distinct CDR3 sequences, approximately 5.9% of them appearing once. This chain links TRBV10-2 with TRBJ1-2; D perhaps matches TRBD1 (5 bases). This receptor was identified in an adult woman who had mild COVID-19 (a few samples of this study predate the infection). Cell type and time point are not known. Source material: PBMCs or a T cell subset sorted from them (not recorded which). The CDR3 is CASSESIGAGYTF. The DNA for the CDR3 is TGCGCCAGCAGTGAGTCGATAGGGGCTGGCTACACCTTC.